This TCR beta chain was observed in a study of beta chain features in type 1 diabetes. Turning to the study itself: Summed over all samples, the examined sorted cells came to about 110 million.

Germline V gives CDR1 SEHNR, CDR2 FQNEAQ (reference sequence). This CDR3 region has 14 residues. Trimming shortened V by 5 bases and J by 9 bases, and 17 bases separated the two germline ends. This clone appeared a few times. CD45RO/CCR7/CD25/CD127/CD95/CD27 sorting isolated CD4+ naive, central memory, regulatory and stem cell-like memory cells. The whole isolated RNA underwent reverse transcription, so sequencing captured expressed TCRB transcripts. Around 3.7 million reads was the average for naive, central memory and regulatory T cell samples. Clones were sequenced by immunoSEQ multiplex PCR, and TCRdb holds only the in-frame ones, with some missing. There are roughly 250,000 clones in the sample; around 68% occur only once, and approximately 0.053% lies in the top ten.

Sequences were obtained from naive CD4+ T cells from blood. This receptor was identified in a man aged 25-45 years in good health. V gene TRBV7-9 combines with J gene TRBJ2-1; perhaps TRBD2 as D (5 bases). CDR3 amino acids: CASSRPASNAEQFF. The CDR3 DNA reads as TGTGCCAGCAGCCGGCCGGCTAGCAACGCTGAGCAGTTCTTC.